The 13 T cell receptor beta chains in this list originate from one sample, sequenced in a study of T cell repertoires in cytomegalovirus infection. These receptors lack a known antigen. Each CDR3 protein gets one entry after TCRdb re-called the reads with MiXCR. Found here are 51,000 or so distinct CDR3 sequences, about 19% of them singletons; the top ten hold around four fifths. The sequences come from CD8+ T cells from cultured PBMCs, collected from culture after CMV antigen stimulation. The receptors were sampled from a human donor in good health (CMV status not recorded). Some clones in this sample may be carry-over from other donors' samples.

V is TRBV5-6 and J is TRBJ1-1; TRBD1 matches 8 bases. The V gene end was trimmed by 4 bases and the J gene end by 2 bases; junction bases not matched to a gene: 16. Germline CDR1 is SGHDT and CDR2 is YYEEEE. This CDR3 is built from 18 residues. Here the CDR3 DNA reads TGTGCCAGCAGCCCTTGGTATGCGGACAGGGAGGTAAACACTGAAGCTTTCTTT. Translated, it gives CASSPWYADREVNTEAFF.

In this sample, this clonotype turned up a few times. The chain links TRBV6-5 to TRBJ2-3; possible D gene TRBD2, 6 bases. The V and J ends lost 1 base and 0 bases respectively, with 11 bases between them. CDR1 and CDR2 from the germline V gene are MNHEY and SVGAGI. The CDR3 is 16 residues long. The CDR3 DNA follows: TGTGCCAGCAGTTACTACCCGGGGGTGAGCACAGATACGCAGTATTTT. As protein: CASSYYPGVSTDTQYF.

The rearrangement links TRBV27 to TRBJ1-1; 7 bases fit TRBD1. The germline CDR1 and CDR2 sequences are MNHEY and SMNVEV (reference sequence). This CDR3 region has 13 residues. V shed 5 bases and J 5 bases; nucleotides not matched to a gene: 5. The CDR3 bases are TGTGCCAGCAGTGACAGGGTAAGGACTGAAGCTTTCTTT. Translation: CASSDRVRTEAFF.

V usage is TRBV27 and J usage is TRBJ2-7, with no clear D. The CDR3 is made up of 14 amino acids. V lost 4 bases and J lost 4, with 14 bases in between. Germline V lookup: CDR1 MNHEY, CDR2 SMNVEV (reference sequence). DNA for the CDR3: TGTGCCAGCAGTTCACTTGGCCCGAAGTACGAGCAGTACTTC. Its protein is CASSSLGPKYEQYF.

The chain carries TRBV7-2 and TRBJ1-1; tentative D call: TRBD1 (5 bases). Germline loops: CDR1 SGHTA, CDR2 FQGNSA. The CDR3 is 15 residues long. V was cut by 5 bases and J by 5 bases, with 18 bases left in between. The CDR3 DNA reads TGTGCCAGCAGCCCCTGGGGCCTTAGGAGGACTGAAGCTTTCTTT. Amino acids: CASSPWGLRRTEAFF.

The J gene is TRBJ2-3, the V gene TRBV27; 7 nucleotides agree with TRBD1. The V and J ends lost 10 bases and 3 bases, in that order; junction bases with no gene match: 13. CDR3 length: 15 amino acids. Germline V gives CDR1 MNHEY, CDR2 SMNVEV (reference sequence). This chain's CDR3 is CATCPYRGGTDTQYF. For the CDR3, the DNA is TGTGCCACCTGTCCTTACAGGGGTGGGACAGATACGCAGTATTTT.

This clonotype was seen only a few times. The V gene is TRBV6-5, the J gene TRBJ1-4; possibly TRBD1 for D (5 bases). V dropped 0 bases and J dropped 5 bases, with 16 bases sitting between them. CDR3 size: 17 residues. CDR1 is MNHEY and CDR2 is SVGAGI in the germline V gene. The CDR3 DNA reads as TGTGCCAGCAGTTACTCCGCCTTTGGGGGATCGAATGAAAAACTGTTTTTT. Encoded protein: CASSYSAFGGSNEKLFF.

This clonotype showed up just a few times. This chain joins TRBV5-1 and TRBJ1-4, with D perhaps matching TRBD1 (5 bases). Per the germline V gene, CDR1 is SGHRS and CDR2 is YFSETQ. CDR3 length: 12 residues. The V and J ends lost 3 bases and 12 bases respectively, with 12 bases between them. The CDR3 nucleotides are TGCGCCAGCAGCTCCGACCCGGGGCAACTGTTTTTT. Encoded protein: CASSSDPGQLFF.

CDR3 sequence: CASRPQTSGTYEQYF. The DNA for the CDR3 is TGCGCCAGCAGACCTCAGACTAGCGGAACCTACGAGCAGTACTTC. This chain joins TRBV4-1 and TRBJ2-7; 9 bases align to TRBD2. Germline V lookup: CDR1 MGHRA, CDR2 YSYEKL. The CDR3 length is 15 residues. Germline trimming cut 6 bases from V and 2 bases from J; bases unmatched to any gene: 8.

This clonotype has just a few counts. The CDR3 sequence is CASVAPGLYQNEQFF. The CDR3 DNA is TGTGCCAGCGTAGCACCGGGACTGTATCAAAATGAGCAGTTCTTC. The chain joins TRBV7-6 to TRBJ2-1; D perhaps matches TRBD2 (6 bases). CDR1 SGHVS and CDR2 FNYEAQ come from the germline V gene. With 8 bases removed from V and 7 bases from J, the gap between germline ends came to 21 bases. CDR3 length: 15 amino acids.

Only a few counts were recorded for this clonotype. This CDR3 is CASSLGTGEETQYF. In DNA, the CDR3 is TGTGCCAGCAGCTTAGGGACAGGGGAAGAGACCCAGTACTTC. The chain links TRBV7-6 to TRBJ2-5, with 9 bases aligning to TRBD1. The CDR3 contains 14 residues. Trimming took 1 base from V and 3 from J; bases not matched to a gene: 0. Per germline, CDR1 SGHVS and CDR2 FNYEAQ.

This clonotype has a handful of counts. The CDR3 loop reads CASSAEPYGYTF. In nucleotides, the CDR3 is TGTGCCAGCAGCGCAGAACCCTATGGCTACACCTTC. The chain recombines TRBV9 with TRBJ1-2, with D unclear. The germline V gene encodes CDR1 SGDLS and CDR2 YYNGEE. V shed 3 bases and J shed 4 bases, with 7 bases lying between them. This CDR3 spans 12 amino acids. The variable domain in full, with the rest retrieved from reference TRBV9 and TRBJ1-2, is DSGVTQTPKHLITATGQRVTLRCSPRSGDLSVYWYQQSLDQGLQFLIQYYNGEERAKGNILERFSAQQFPDLHSELNLSSLELGDSALYFCASSAEPYGYTFGSGTRLTVV.

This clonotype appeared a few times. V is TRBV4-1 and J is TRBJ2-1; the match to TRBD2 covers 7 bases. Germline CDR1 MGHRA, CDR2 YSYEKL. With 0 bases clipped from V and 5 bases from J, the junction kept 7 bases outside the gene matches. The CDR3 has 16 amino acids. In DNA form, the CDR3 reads TGCGCCAGCAGCCAAGAACCGGGGGGAATAAACAATGAGCAGTTCTTC. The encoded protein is CASSQEPGGINNEQFF.